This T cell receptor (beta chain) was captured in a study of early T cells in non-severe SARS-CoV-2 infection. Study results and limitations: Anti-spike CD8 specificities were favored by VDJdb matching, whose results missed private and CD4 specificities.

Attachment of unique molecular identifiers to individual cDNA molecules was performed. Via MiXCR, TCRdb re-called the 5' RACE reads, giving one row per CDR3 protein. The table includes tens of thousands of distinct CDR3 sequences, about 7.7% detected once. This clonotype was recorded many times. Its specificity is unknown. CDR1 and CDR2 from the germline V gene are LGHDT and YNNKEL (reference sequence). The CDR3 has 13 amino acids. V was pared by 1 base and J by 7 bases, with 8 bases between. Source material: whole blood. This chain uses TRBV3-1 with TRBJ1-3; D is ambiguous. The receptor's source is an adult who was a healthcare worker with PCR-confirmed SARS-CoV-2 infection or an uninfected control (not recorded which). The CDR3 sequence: CASSQGSGNTIYF. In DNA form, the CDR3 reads TGTGCCAGCAGCCAAGGTTCAGGCAACACCATATATTTT.